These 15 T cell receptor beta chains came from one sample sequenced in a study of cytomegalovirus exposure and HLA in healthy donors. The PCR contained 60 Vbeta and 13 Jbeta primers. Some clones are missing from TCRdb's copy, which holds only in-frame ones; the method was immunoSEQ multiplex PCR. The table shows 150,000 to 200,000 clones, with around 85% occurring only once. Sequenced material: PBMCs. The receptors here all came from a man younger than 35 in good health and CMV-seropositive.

The CDR3 DNA is TGTGCCAGCAGTTTAGCTCTAGCGGGAGGCCATTTCCCACCCGGGGAGCTGTTTTTT. Translating gives CASSLALAGGHFPPGELFF. The rearrangement joins TRBV27 to TRBJ2-2; 11 bases line up with TRBD2. CDR1 MNHEY and CDR2 SMNVEV come from the germline V gene (reference sequence). This CDR3 comprises 19 residues. The V and J ends lost 2 bases and 6 bases, in that order; junction bases with no gene match: 14.

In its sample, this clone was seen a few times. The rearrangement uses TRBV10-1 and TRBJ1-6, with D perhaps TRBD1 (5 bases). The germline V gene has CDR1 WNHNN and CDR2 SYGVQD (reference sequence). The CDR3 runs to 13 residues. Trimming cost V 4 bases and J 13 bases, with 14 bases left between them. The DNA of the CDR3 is TGCGCCAGCAGTGCAGGGTGGAAGTCCCCCCTCCACTTT. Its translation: CASSAGWKSPLHF.

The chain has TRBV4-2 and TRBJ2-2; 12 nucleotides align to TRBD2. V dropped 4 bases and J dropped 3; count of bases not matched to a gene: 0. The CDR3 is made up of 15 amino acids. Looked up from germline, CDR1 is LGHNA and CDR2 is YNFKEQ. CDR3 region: CASSRTSGDTGELFF. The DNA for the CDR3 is TGTGCCAGCAGCCGGACTAGCGGGGACACCGGGGAGCTGTTTTTT.

CDR3 sequence reads: CSAISGYEQYF. CDR3 in DNA: TGCAGTGCTATCTCAGGATACGAGCAGTACTTC. The genes are TRBV20-1 and TRBJ2-7, with D unclear. Trimming shortened V by 4 bases and J by 4 bases, and 8 bases separated the two germline ends. The CDR3 has 11 amino acids. Per germline, CDR1 DFQATT and CDR2 SNEGSKA (reference sequence).

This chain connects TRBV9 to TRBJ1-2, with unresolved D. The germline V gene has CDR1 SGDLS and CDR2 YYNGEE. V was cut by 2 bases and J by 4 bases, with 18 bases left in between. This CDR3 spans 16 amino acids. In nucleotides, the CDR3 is TGTGCCAGCAGCGTCACCCGGGGAAGACAATCCTATGGCTACACCTTC. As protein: CASSVTRGRQSYGYTF.

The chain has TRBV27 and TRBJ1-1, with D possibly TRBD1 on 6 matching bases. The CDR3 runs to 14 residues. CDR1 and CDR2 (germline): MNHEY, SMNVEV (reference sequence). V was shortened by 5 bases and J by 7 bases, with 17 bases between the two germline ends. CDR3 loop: CASSQSWGGGEAFF. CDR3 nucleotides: TGTGCCAGCAGTCAGTCCTGGGGGGGCGGTGAAGCTTTCTTT.

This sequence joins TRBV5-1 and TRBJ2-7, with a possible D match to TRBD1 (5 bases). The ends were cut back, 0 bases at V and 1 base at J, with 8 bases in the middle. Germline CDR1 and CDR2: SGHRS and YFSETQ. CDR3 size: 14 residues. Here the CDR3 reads CASSLGQGSYEQYF. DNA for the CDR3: TGCGCCAGCAGCTTGGGTCAGGGTTCCTACGAGCAGTACTTC.

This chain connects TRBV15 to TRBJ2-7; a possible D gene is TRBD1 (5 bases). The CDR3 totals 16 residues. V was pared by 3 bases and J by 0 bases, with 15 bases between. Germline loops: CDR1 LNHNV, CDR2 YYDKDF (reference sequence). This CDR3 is CATSSRSVDSSYEQYF. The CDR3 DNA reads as TGTGCCACCAGCAGCCGAAGCGTAGACAGCTCCTACGAGCAGTACTTC.

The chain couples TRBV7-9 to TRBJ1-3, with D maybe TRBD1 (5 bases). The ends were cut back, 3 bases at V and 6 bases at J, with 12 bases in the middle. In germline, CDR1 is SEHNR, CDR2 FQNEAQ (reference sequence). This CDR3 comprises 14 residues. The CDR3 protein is CASSLGGAENTIYF. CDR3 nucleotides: TGTGCCAGCAGCTTGGGGGGAGCTGAAAACACCATATATTTT. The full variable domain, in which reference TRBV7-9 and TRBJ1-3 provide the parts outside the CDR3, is DTGVSQNPRHKITKRGQNVTFRCDPISEHNRLYWYRQTLGQGPEFLTYFQNEAQLEKSRLLSDRFSAERPKGSFSTLEIQRTEQGDSAMYLCASSLGGAENTIYFGEGSWLTVV.

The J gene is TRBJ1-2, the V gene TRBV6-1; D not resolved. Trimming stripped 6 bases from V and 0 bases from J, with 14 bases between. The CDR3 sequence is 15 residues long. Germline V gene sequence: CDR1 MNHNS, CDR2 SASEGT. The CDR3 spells CASSGKATPNYGYTF. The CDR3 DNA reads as TGTGCCAGCAGCGGGAAAGCAACACCTAACTATGGCTACACCTTC.

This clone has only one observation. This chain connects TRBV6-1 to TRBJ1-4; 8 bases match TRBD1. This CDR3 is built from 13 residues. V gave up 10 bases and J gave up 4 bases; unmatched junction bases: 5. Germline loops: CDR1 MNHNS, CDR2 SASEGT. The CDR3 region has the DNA TGTGCCACGACAGGGGATTATAATGAAAAACTGTTTTTT. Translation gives CATTGDYNEKLFF.

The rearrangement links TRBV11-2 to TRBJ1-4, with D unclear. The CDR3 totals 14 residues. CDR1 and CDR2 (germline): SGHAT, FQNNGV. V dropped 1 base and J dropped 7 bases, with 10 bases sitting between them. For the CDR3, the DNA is TGTGCCAGCAGCTTAGCCGGTACTGGTGAAAAACTGTTTTTT. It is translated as CASSLAGTGEKLFF.

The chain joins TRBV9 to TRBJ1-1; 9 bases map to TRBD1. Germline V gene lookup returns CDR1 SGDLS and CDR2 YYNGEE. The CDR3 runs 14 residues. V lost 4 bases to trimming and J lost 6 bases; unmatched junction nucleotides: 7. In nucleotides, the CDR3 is TGTGCCAGCAGCCCTTGGACAGGGGAATCTGAAGCTTTCTTT. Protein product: CASSPWTGESEAFF.

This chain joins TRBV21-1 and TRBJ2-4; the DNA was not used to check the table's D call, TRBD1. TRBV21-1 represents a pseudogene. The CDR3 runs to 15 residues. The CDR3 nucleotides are TGTGCCAGCAGCATCCTACAGCCCGCCAAAAACATTCAGTACTTC. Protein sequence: CASSILQPAKNIQYF.

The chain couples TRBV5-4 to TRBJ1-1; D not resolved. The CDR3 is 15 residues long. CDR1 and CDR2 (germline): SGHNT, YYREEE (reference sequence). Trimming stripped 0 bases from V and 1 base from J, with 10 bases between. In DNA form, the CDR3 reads TGTGCCAGCAGCTTGGCCCCAGGTACGAACACTGAAGCTTTCTTT. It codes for CASSLAPGTNTEAFF.